The entry below describes one TCR beta chain. This sample was taken from a study of blood T cell repertoires in COVID-19. Study at large: The study drew acute and convalescent COVID-19 samples from the United States, Italy and Spain. PBMCs, B-cell-depleted T cells, or T cells provided the cDNA or gDNA that made up the material.

Per the germline V gene, CDR1 is MNHEY and CDR2 is SVGEGT. CDR3 length: 17 residues. V gave up 2 bases and J gave up 2 bases; unmatched junction bases: 8. Original methodology: Amplifying reference gene primers gave estimates of nucleated cell counts. Method: immunoSEQ multiplex PCR; TCRdb's copy keeps in-frame clones and lacks some. The V and J calls and clone size come from that table; D and trimming were worked out from the DNA. The data show some 150,000 clones, under 80% seen once. The specimen sequenced was peripheral blood. The source of this sequence is a man in his sixties with acute or convalescent COVID-19. The chain recombines TRBV6-2 or TRBV6-3 with TRBJ2-7; 11 bases fit TRBD2. DNA for the CDR3: TGTGCCAGCAGTTACCTCCCGGGACTAGCGGATACCTACGAGCAGTACTTC. Its translation is CASSYLPGLADTYEQYF.